The clone carrying this T cell receptor beta chain was observed a few times. Its antigen is not identified. The sample comes from a study of T cells after yellow fever vaccination. Across the study: Each low-cell-number fraction was prepared by means of SMART-Seq v4 Ultra Low Input.

Findings of the study overall: Weaker, the secondary response peaked sooner, at day 5 versus 15. Booster samples showed a return of most primary-vaccination clones (under 98% CD4, around 85% CD8).

The length of the CDR3 is 14 residues. CDR1 DFQATT and CDR2 SNEGSKA come from the germline V gene (reference sequence). Trimming removed 3 bases at V and 0 bases at J, with 11 bases between. UMIs were added to TCR cDNA along with a universal primer site when it was made by 5'RACE template switching. TCRdb independently ran MiXCR on the 5' RACE reads; one entry per CDR3 protein. The data show about 310,000 distinct CDR3 sequences, approximately 3.8% seen once. The sequencing used PBMCs, collected on the day of the yellow fever booster vaccination. The chain joins TRBV20-1 to TRBJ1-1; the D gene is possibly TRBD1 (6 bases). The TCR comes from a man aged 18-30 years who received the YFV17D yellow fever vaccine. The CDR3 here is CSAREGVLNTEAFF. The CDR3 DNA follows: TGCAGTGCTAGGGAGGGGGTATTGAACACTGAAGCTTTCTTT.